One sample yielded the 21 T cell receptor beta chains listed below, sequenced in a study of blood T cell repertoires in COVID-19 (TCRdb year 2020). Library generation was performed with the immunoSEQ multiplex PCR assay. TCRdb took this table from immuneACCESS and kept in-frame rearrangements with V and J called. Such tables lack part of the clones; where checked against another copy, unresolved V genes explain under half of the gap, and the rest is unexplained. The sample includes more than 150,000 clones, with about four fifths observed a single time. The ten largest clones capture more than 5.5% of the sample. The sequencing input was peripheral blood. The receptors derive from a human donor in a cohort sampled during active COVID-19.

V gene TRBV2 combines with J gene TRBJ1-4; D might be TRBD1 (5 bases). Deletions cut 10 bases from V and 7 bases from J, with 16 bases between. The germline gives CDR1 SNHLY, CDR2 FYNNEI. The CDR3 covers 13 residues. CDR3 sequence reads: CATLNTDTEKLFF. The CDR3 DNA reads TGTGCCACCCTAAACACGGACACTGAAAAACTGTTTTTT.

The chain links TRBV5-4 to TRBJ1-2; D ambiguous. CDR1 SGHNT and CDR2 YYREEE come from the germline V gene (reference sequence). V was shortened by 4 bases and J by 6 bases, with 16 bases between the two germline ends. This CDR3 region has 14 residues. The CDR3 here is CASSRLGVENGYTF. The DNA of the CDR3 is TGTGCCAGCAGCCGTCTCGGGGTTGAGAATGGCTACACCTTC.

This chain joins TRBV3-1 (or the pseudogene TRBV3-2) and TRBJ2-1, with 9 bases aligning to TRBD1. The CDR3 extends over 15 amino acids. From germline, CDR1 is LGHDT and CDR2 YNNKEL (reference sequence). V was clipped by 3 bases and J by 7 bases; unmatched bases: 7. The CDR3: CASSHAGTGQNEQFF. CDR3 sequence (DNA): TGTGCCAGCAGCCATGCCGGGACAGGGCAGAATGAGCAGTTCTTC.

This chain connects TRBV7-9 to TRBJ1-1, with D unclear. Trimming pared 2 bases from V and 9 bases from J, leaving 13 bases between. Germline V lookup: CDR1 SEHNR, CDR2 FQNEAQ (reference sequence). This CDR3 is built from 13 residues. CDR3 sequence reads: CASSLIRREQAFF. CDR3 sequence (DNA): TGTGCCAGCAGCTTAATAAGGAGGGAGCAAGCTTTCTTT.

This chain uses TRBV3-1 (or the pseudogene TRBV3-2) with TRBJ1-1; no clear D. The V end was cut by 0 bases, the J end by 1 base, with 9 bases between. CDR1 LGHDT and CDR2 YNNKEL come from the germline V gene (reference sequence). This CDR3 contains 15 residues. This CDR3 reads CASSQDPTQNTEAFF. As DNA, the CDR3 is TGTGCCAGCAGCCAAGACCCAACACAGAACACTGAAGCTTTCTTT.

CDR3 in DNA: TGTGCCAGCAGAAGAGGGACAGGGGACTACTACGAGCAGTACTTC. It specifies CASRRGTGDYYEQYF. V and J are TRBV6-5 and TRBJ2-7; 10 positions match TRBD1. The CDR3 runs to 15 residues. V lost 6 bases to trimming and J lost 3 bases; unmatched junction nucleotides: 8. CDR1 is MNHEY, CDR2 SVGAGI, per germline.

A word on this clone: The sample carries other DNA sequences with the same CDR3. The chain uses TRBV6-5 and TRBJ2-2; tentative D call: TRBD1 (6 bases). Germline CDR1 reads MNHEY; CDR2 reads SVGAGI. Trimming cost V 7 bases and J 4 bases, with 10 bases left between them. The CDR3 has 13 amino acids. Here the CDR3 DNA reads TGTGCCAGCACCCAAGGGGGCACCGGGGAGCTGTTTTTT. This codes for CASTQGGTGELFF.

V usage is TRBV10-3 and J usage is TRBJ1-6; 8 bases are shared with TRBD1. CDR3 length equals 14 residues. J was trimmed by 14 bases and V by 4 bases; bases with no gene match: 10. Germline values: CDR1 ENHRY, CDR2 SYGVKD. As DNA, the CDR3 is TGTGCCATCAGTGCCGACAGGGGCATTGGGTCCCTCCACTTT. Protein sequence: CAISADRGIGSLHF.

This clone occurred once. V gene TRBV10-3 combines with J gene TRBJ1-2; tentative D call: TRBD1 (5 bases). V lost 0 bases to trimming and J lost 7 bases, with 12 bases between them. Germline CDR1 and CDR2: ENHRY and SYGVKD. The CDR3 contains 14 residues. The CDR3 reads CAISESSLRAGYTF. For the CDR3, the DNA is TGTGCCATCAGTGAGTCCTCCCTCAGGGCTGGCTACACCTTC.

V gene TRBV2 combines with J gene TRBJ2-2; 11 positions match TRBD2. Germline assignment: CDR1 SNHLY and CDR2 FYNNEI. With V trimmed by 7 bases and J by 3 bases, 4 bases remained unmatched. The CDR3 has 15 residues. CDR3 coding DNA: TGTGCCAGCAAGAGGACTAGCGGGTACACCGGGGAGCTGTTTTTT. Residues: CASKRTSGYTGELFF.

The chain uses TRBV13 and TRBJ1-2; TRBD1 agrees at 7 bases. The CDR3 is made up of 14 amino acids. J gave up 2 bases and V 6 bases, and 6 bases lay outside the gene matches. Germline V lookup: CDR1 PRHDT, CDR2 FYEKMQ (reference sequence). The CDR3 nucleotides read TGTGCCAGCAGTCATATGACAGGGAACTATGGCTACACCTTC. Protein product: CASSHMTGNYGYTF.

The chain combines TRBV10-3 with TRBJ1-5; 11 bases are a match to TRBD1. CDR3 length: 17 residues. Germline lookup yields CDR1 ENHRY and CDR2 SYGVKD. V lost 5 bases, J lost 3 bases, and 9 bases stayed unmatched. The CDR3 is CAISPGTGGYHNQPQHF. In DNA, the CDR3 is TGTGCCATCAGTCCCGGGACAGGGGGATATCACAATCAGCCCCAGCATTTT.

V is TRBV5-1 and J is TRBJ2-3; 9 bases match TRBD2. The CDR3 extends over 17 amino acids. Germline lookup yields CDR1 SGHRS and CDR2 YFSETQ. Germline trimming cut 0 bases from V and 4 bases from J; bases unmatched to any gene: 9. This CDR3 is CASSLAVAGGPADTQYF. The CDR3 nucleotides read TGCGCCAGCAGCTTGGCGGTGGCGGGGGGGCCGGCAGATACGCAGTATTTT.

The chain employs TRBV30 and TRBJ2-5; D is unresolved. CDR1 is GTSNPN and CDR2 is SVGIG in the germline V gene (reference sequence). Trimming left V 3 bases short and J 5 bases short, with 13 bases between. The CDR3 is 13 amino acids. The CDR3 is CAWRASSRETQYF. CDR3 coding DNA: TGTGCCTGGAGGGCTTCCTCGAGGGAGACCCAGTACTTC.

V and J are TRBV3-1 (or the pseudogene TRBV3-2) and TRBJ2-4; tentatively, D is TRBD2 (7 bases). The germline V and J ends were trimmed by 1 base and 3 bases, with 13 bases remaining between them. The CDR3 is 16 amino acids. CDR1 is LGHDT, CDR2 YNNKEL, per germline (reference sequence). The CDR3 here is CASSQGGGLIKNIQYF. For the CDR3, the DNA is TGTGCCAGCAGCCAAGGGGGGGGCCTTATCAAAAACATTCAGTACTTC.

The CDR3 nucleotides read TGTGCCAGCAGCAACTATATCACCGGGGAGCTGTTTTTT. This codes for CASSNYITGELFF. This sequence joins TRBV21-1 and TRBJ2-2; whether TRBD2, the table's D call, matches the DNA was not checked. TRBV21-1 is a pseudogene locus. The CDR3 consists of 13 residues.

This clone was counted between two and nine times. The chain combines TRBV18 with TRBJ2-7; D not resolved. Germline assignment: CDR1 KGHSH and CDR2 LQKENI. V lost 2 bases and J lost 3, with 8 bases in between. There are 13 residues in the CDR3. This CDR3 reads CASSPSPLYEQYF. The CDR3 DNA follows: TGTGCCAGCTCACCATCCCCTCTCTACGAGCAGTACTTC.

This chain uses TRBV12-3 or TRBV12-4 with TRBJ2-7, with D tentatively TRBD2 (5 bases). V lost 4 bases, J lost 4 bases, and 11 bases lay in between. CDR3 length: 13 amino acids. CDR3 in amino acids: CASSSEELYEQYF. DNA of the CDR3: TGTGCCAGCAGTTCGGAGGAACTGTACGAGCAGTACTTC.

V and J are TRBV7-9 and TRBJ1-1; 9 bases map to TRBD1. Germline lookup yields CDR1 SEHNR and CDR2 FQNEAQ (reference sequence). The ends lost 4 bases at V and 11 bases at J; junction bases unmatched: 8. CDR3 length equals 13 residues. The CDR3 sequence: CASSSGTGTDAFF. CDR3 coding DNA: TGTGCCAGCAGCTCAGGGACAGGGACGGATGCTTTCTTT. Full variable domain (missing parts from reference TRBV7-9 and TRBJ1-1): DTGVSQNPRHKITKRGQNVTFRCDPISEHNRLYWYRQTLGQGPEFLTYFQNEAQLEKSRLLSDRFSAERPKGSFSTLEIQRTEQGDSAMYLCASSSGTGTDAFFGQGTRLTVV.

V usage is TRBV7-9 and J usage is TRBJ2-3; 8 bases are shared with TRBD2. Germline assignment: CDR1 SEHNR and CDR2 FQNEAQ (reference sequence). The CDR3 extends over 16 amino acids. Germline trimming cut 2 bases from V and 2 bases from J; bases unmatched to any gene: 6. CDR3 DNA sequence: TGTGCCAGCAGCTTACAGGCGGGGGGCATCACAGATACGCAGTATTTT. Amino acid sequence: CASSLQAGGITDTQYF.

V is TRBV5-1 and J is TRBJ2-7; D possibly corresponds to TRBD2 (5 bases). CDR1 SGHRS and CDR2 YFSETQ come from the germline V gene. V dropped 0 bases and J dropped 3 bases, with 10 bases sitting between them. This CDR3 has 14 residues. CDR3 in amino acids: CASSLGGSSYEQYF. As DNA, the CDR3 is TGCGCCAGCAGCTTGGGAGGGTCGAGCTACGAGCAGTACTTC.